Listed below are T cell receptor beta chains from one sample, sequenced in a study of T-cell reconstitution after alpha-beta-depleted transplantation in children. TCRdb independently ran MiXCR on the PCR reads; one entry per CDR3 protein. The data show about 690,000 distinct CDR3 sequences, roughly 15% seen once. Sequencing was performed on PBMCs from the stem cell graft donor, taken from the stem cell graft. These receptors all come from a human donor who donated a stem cell graft to a child with acute myeloid leukemia. Both conserved end residues are part of each CDR3. A D gene is named only where the DNA matches it firmly. Clone size, where shown, is once, few, many, or a class for clones that have expanded.

J | D | V | size | CDR3 | DNA
TRBJ2-3 | . | TRBV29-1 | many | CSVHDGTDTQYF | TGCAGCGTACACGATGGGACAGATACGCAGTATTTT
TRBJ1-5 | . | TRBV7-2 | . | CASSLRGATNQPQHF | TGTGCCAGCAGCTTAAGGGGGGCCACTAATCAGCCCCAGCATTTT
TRBJ2-3 | TRBD2 | TRBV20-1 | many | CSASQGDSGRNTDTQYF | TGCAGTGCTAGTCAAGGAGATAGCGGGCGAAACACAGATACGCAGTATTTT
TRBJ2-6 | TRBD2 | TRBV5-1 | few | CASSLASGLHSGANVLTF | TGCGCCAGCAGCTTGGCTAGCGGTCTACACTCTGGGGCCAACGTCCTGACTTTC
TRBJ2-5 | . | TRBV6-5 | many | CASSYSRGSGGQETQYF | TGTGCCAGCAGTTACTCTAGGGGGAGTGGTGGGCAAGAGACCCAGTACTTC
TRBJ1-1 | . | TRBV6-5 | many | CASSYRGDDGEAFF | TGTGCCAGCAGTTACCGGGGAGATGATGGTGAAGCTTTCTTT
TRBJ2-1 | TRBD2 | TRBV5-5 | . | CASSETSGGARNNEQFF | TGTGCCAGCAGCGAGACTAGCGGGGGGGCCAGGAACAATGAGCAGTTCTTC
TRBJ2-3 | TRBD2 | TRBV5-1 | few | CASSLNGGAEDTQYF | TGCGCCAGCAGCTTGAACGGGGGGGCGGAAGATACGCAGTATTTT
TRBJ2-1 | . | TRBV20-1 | many | CSAPRPEGNEQFF | TGCAGTGCCCCCCGGCCGGAGGGCAATGAGCAGTTCTTC
TRBJ2-5 | . | TRBV7-9 | many | CASSPVRETQYF | TGTGCCAGCAGCCCAGTCAGGGAGACCCAGTACTTC
TRBJ2-5 | . | TRBV12-3/TRBV12-4 | . | CASSPRDGEETQYF | TGTGCCAGCAGTCCCCGGGACGGCGAAGAGACCCAGTACTTC
TRBJ2-2 | . | TRBV12-3/TRBV12-4 | many | CASRSDGARGNTGELFF | TGTGCCAGCAGGTCCGACGGGGCTCGAGGGAACACCGGGGAGCTGTTTTTT
TRBJ2-1 | TRBD2 | TRBV12-3/TRBV12-4 | . | CASSPRTSRLYNEQFF | TGTGCCAGCAGTCCAAGGACTAGCCGGCTGTACAATGAGCAGTTCTTC
TRBJ2-1 | TRBD1 | TRBV5-1 | . | CANNRDRGNEQFF | TGCGCCAACAACAGGGACAGGGGCAATGAGCAGTTCTTC
TRBJ2-3 | TRBD2 | TRBV15 | . | CATSSETSGGSDTQYF | TGTGCCACCAGCAGTGAAACTAGCGGGGGATCAGATACGCAGTATTTT
TRBJ1-6 | . | TRBV12-3/TRBV12-4 | few | CASSRNRRLGNSPLHF | TGTGCCAGCAGCCGGAACCGCAGATTGGGGAATTCACCCCTCCACTTT
TRBJ2-2 | . | TRBV5-4 | . | CASSWRGELFF | TGTGCCAGCAGCTGGAGAGGGGAGCTGTTTTTT
TRBJ2-5 | . | TRBV28 | few | CANPRPETQYF | TGTGCCAACCCCCGGCCAGAGACCCAGTACTTC
TRBJ2-1 | . | TRBV4-1 | few | CASSQDESSYNEQFF | TGCGCCAGCAGCCAAGATGAGAGCTCCTACAATGAGCAGTTCTTC
TRBJ1-5 | TRBD1 | TRBV20-1 | few | CSAKTLDRGLSNQPQHF | TGCAGTGCTAAAACCCTCGACAGGGGATTAAGCAATCAGCCCCAGCATTTT